These 27 T cell receptor beta chains originate from one sample sequenced in a study of shared T cell receptors in the human thymus. Repertoires were generated with immunoSEQ multiplex PCR, while TCRdb's copy carries only in-frame clones and drops some. This table holds hundreds of thousands of clones, roughly 90% found once. These sequences were also reported in another study, on human thymus T cells.

What was sequenced was thymocytes. These receptors all stem from a boy in the first two years of life with a congenital heart defect.

The chain is built from TRBV7-6 and TRBJ1-5; D is ambiguous. Germline assignment: CDR1 SGHVS and CDR2 FNYEAQ. The CDR3 contains 15 residues. The ends were cut back, 5 bases at V and 1 base at J, with 12 bases in the middle. The CDR3 loop reads CASSATPGSNQPQHF. The CDR3, as DNA: TGTGCCAGCAGCGCCACGCCCGGGAGCAATCAGCCCCAGCATTTT.

The CDR3 DNA reads as TGTGCCAGCAGCCAGATCAGGACAGTTGAAGCTTTCTTT. Translated: CASSQIRTVEAFF. The chain uses TRBV4-2 and TRBJ1-1, with a weak D call TRBD1 (6 bases). The V gene lost 3 bases and the J gene lost 7 bases, with 12 bases spanning the gap. Germline lookup yields CDR1 LGHNA and CDR2 YNFKEQ. The CDR3 has 13 residues.

The chain carries TRBV28 and TRBJ2-4, with D perhaps TRBD2 (5 bases). Germline V CDR1 and CDR2: MDHEN, SYDVKM. V lost 5 bases, J lost 1 base, and 15 bases lay in between. The CDR3 extends over 16 amino acids. In nucleotides, the CDR3 is TGTGCCAGCAGTATCCATCGCGGGTGGGCCAAAAACATTCAGTACTTC. This codes for CASSIHRGWAKNIQYF.

This chain links TRBV15 with TRBJ1-1; 7 positions match TRBD1. Germline V CDR1 and CDR2: LNHNV, YYDKDF (reference sequence). The CDR3 covers 16 residues. The V segment lost 2 bases and the J segment 5 bases; nucleotides outside the gene matches: 11. In DNA, the CDR3 is TGTGCCACCAGCAGATCGGTACAGGGGACTAGAACTGAAGCTTTCTTT. It encodes CATSRSVQGTRTEAFF.

The chain joins TRBV5-1 to TRBJ2-1; TRBD2 might be the D (6 bases). The CDR3 sequence is 14 residues long. Germline V gene data show CDR1 as SGHRS and CDR2 as YFSETQ. V lost 0 bases and J 8 bases, leaving 12 bases between the germline ends. Here the CDR3 DNA reads TGCGCCAGCAGCTTGGGACTAGGCTCGGATGAGCAGTTCTTC. It is translated as CASSLGLGSDEQFF.

This chain links TRBV10-3 with TRBJ2-3; D is uncertain. Germline V gene sequence: CDR1 ENHRY, CDR2 SYGVKD. Trimming removed 3 bases from V and 6 bases from J, with 13 bases in between. This CDR3 comprises 14 residues. CDR3 sequence (DNA): TGTGCCATCAGTGATTATCGAACTGCGGATACGCAGTATTTT. Its translation: CAISDYRTADTQYF.

The chain links TRBV11-1 to TRBJ1-3; 7 nucleotides match TRBD1. The trim removed 5 bases at V and 0 bases at J, leaving 7 bases unmatched. The CDR3 is 16 amino acids. The germline CDR1 and CDR2 sequences are SGHAT and FQDESV (reference sequence). The CDR3 region has the DNA TGTGCCAGCAGCCTCGGACAGGAGAGCTCTGGAAACACCATATATTTT. It codes for CASSLGQESSGNTIYF.

This chain joins TRBV7-9 and TRBJ2-7; 10 nucleotides match TRBD2. The CDR3 has 18 amino acids. Germline V lookup: CDR1 SEHNR, CDR2 FQNEAQ (reference sequence). Losses at the gene ends were 5 bases for V and 2 bases for J; bases not matched to a gene: 15. The CDR3: CASSPEFLGLADPYEQYF. The CDR3 DNA sequence: TGTGCCAGCAGCCCCGAGTTCCTTGGACTAGCGGACCCCTACGAGCAGTACTTC.

This rearrangement joins TRBV7-2 to TRBJ1-1, with a weak D call TRBD1 (5 bases). V lost 5 bases and J 1 base, leaving 14 bases between the germline ends. Germline values: CDR1 SGHTA, CDR2 FQGNSA. The CDR3 extends over 15 amino acids. CDR3 in amino acids: CASSTAGRPNTEAFF. In nucleotides, the CDR3 is TGTGCCAGCAGCACTGCGGGACGACCGAACACTGAAGCTTTCTTT. Combining the CDR3 with reference TRBV7-2 and TRBJ1-1 gives the whole variable domain GAGVSQSPSNKVTEKGKDVELRCDPISGHTALYWYRQSLGQGLEFLIYFQGNSAPDKSGLPSDRFSAERTGGSVSTLTIQRTQQEDSAVYLCASSTAGRPNTEAFFGQGTRLTVV.

The V call is TRBV25-1, the J call TRBJ1-2; no clear D. The CDR3 length is 13 residues. Germline CDR1 MGHDK, CDR2 SYGVNS. Trimming removed 4 bases from V and 2 bases from J, with 8 bases in between. This CDR3 is CASSGLSNYGYTF. CDR3 DNA: TGTGCCAGCAGTGGGCTCTCCAACTATGGCTACACCTTC.

Here the CDR3 DNA reads TGCGCCAGCAGCATCGATCCGGGACAGAAGGCGGAGACCCAGTACTTC. Its translation: CASSIDPGQKAETQYF. The chain recombines TRBV5-1 with TRBJ2-5; 7 nucleotides agree with TRBD1. The germline gives CDR1 SGHRS, CDR2 YFSETQ. Losses at the gene ends were 4 bases for V and 5 bases for J; bases not matched to a gene: 14. This CDR3 region has 16 residues.

The chain couples TRBV7-9 to TRBJ2-6, with D unclear. The CDR3 is 14 amino acids. The germline V and J ends were trimmed by 5 bases and 0 bases, with 5 bases remaining between them. Per germline, CDR1 SEHNR and CDR2 FQNEAQ (reference sequence). The CDR3 loop reads CASSENSGANVLTF. CDR3 DNA: TGTGCCAGCAGCGAGAACTCTGGGGCCAACGTCCTGACTTTC. Filled out from reference TRBV7-9 and TRBJ2-6, the complete variable domain reads DTGVSQNPRHKITKRGQNVTFRCDPISEHNRLYWYRQTLGQGPEFLTYFQNEAQLEKSRLLSDRFSAERPKGSFSTLEIQRTEQGDSAMYLCASSENSGANVLTFGAGSRLTVL.

The V gene is TRBV10-3, the J gene TRBJ2-1; 7 bases agree with TRBD1. Germline assignment: CDR1 ENHRY and CDR2 SYGVKD. V lost 6 bases to trimming and J lost 8 bases; unmatched junction nucleotides: 7. The CDR3 runs 13 residues. CDR3 sequence reads: CAISPDREHEQFF. The CDR3 nucleotides are TGTGCCATCAGCCCCGACAGGGAGCATGAGCAGTTCTTC.

The V gene is TRBV27, the J gene TRBJ2-7, with 10 bases that match TRBD1. Germline-derived CDR1 and CDR2 are MNHEY and SMNVEV (reference sequence). The J segment lost 0 bases and the V segment lost 1 base, leaving 9 bases of the junction unmatched. The CDR3 covers 18 residues. CDR3 sequence: CASSLLGGQGLSSYEQYF. For the CDR3, the DNA is TGTGCCAGCAGTTTATTGGGGGGACAGGGGTTAAGCTCCTACGAGCAGTACTTC.

V is TRBV15 and J is TRBJ2-1; D is uncertain. The CDR3 spans 11 residues. Trimming shortened V by 4 bases and J by 6 bases, and 4 bases separated the two germline ends. CDR1 LNHNV and CDR2 YYDKDF come from the germline V gene (reference sequence). The DNA of the CDR3 is TGTGCCACCAGCATCGGCAATGAGCAGTTCTTC. Translating gives CATSIGNEQFF.

For this clone: A junction boundary mismatches the germline segment, possibly from a read error. The rearrangement uses TRBV6-6 and TRBJ2-7; D gene ambiguous. The CDR3 length is 11 residues. CDR1 is MNHNY and CDR2 is SVGAGI in the germline V gene (reference sequence). As DNA, the CDR3 is TGTGCCAGCAGATCCGGCCCCGAGCGGTACTTC. Its translation: CASRSGPERYF.

The chain combines TRBV27 with TRBJ2-2; tentatively, D is TRBD1 (5 bases). CDR3 length: 14 residues. Germline CDR1 reads MNHEY; CDR2 reads SMNVEV (reference sequence). V was shortened by 4 bases and J by 4 bases, with 10 bases between the two germline ends. The CDR3 loop reads CASSSCRGTGELFF. DNA of the CDR3: TGTGCCAGCAGTTCGTGTAGGGGCACCGGGGAGCTGTTTTTT.

This clone was observed a single time. This chain joins TRBV11-2 and TRBJ2-2, with D maybe TRBD2 (5 bases). V gave up 3 bases and J gave up 7 bases, with 12 bases separating them. The CDR3 covers 14 residues. Germline CDR1 is SGHAT and CDR2 is FQNNGV. The CDR3 loop is CASSLRGSNGELFF. CDR3 nucleotides: TGTGCCAGCAGCTTGAGAGGGAGCAACGGGGAGCTGTTTTTT.

The chain uses TRBV7-2 and TRBJ1-2, with 8 bases aligning to TRBD1. Germline lookup yields CDR1 SGHTA and CDR2 FQGNSA. V shed 4 bases, J shed 4 bases, and the junction held 11 bases outside the gene matches. The CDR3 contains 16 residues. DNA for the CDR3: TGTGCCAGCAGCTCAACCTCGGGACAGGTTTTCTATGGCTACACCTTC. Protein sequence: CASSSTSGQVFYGYTF.

The CDR3, as DNA: TGTGCCAGCAGTTTAGGGGACAGCAACACCGGGGAGCTGTTTTTT. Protein: CASSLGDSNTGELFF. This chain joins TRBV28 and TRBJ2-2; 7 bases match TRBD1. This CDR3 has 15 residues. Looked up from germline, CDR1 is MDHEN and CDR2 is SYDVKM. V shed 2 bases and J 2 bases; nucleotides not matched to a gene: 2.

The V and J genes are TRBV5-1 and TRBJ2-5; 7 bases line up with TRBD1. V trimming: 3 bases; J trimming: 11 bases; junction bases outside the gene matches: 16. The CDR3 has 15 residues. Germline lookup yields CDR1 SGHRS and CDR2 YFSETQ. Here the CDR3 reads CASSSNLGGFRGQYF. The CDR3 coding sequence is TGCGCCAGCAGCTCTAACCTAGGGGGTTTCAGGGGGCAGTACTTC.

The rearrangement links TRBV7-6 to TRBJ2-1, with D perhaps TRBD2 (5 bases). CDR1 and CDR2 (germline): SGHVS, FNYEAQ. This CDR3 comprises 17 residues. The V end lost 5 bases, the J end lost 2 bases, and 19 bases lay between the germline ends. CDR3 loop: CASSPTRGSDAYNEQFF. The CDR3 DNA reads TGTGCCAGCAGCCCGACCCGGGGATCTGACGCCTACAATGAGCAGTTCTTC.

V gene TRBV5-1 combines with J gene TRBJ2-3; 10 bases are a match to TRBD2. The V gene end was trimmed by 3 bases and the J gene end by 2 bases; junction bases not matched to a gene: 9. Germline loops: CDR1 SGHRS, CDR2 YFSETQ. The CDR3 sequence is 17 residues long. CDR3 sequence (DNA): TGCGCCAGCAGCTGGAGACTAGCGGGCACCGTCACAGATACGCAGTATTTT. Protein sequence: CASSWRLAGTVTDTQYF.

The gene calls are TRBV27 and TRBJ2-7; 16 bases are shared with TRBD2. This CDR3 spans 17 amino acids. Germline V gives CDR1 MNHEY, CDR2 SMNVEV (reference sequence). Trimming cost V 5 bases and J 0 bases; bases outside gene matches: 4. CDR3 nucleotides: TGTGCCAGCAGTCCGGGACTAGCGGGAGGGGACTCCTACGAGCAGTACTTC. This codes for CASSPGLAGGDSYEQYF.

This chain connects TRBV18 to TRBJ1-5; no reliable D call. The CDR3 has 14 residues. Trimming pared 6 bases from V and 6 bases from J, leaving 15 bases between. CDR1 is KGHSH, CDR2 LQKENI, per germline. CDR3 in DNA: TGTGCCAGCTCCTCGGGAGGGAGAGGTCAGCCCCAGCATTTT. Its protein product is CASSSGGRGQPQHF.

This sequence joins TRBV4-2 and TRBJ2-5, with 7 positions matching TRBD2. Germline lookup yields CDR1 LGHNA and CDR2 YNFKEQ. Losses at the gene ends were 1 base for V and 2 bases for J; bases not matched to a gene: 19. The CDR3 loop spans 20 amino acids. CDR3 region: CASSQVFGTKVASGQETQYF. CDR3 nucleotide sequence: TGTGCCAGCAGCCAAGTCTTCGGGACTAAGGTTGCATCGGGGCAAGAGACCCAGTACTTC.

The chain uses TRBV7-8 and TRBJ2-1; a possible D gene is TRBD2 (5 bases). The CDR3 sequence is 11 residues long. In germline, CDR1 is SGHVS, CDR2 FQNEAQ. Trimming removed 4 bases from V and 7 bases from J, with 5 bases in between. The CDR3 here is CASSSGNEQFF. CDR3 DNA sequence: TGTGCCAGCAGCTCGGGGAATGAGCAGTTCTTC.